This entry features one T cell receptor beta chain sequence. Its antigen is currently unknown. Germline V CDR1 and CDR2: DFQATT, SNEGSKA (reference sequence). V lost 2 bases and J 2 bases, leaving 14 bases between the germline ends. The CDR3 is 15 amino acids. TCRdb itself ran the multiplex PCR reads through MiXCR, one entry per CDR3 protein. The sample carries 150,000 to 200,000 distinct CDR3 sequences, around 35% recorded once. This sample is drawn from a study of breast tumors, draining lymph nodes, adjacent tissues. Study results and limitations: The lymph node origin of tumor T cells was framed as consistent with a hypothesis, not demonstrated. Compared with basal-like, luminal-like tumors shared significantly more repertoire with nontumor tissue. Most tumor T cells seemingly derive from lymph node, then expand in tumor. Tumor repertoires ranked between lymph nodes and nontumor tissue in diversity, with V and J gene preferences.

Axillary draining lymph nodes of breast cancer patients supplied the node samples. The clonotype was recovered from a female donor with breast cancer. Some clones in this sample may be carry-over from other donors' samples. The sample taken for sequencing was axillary lymph node tissue. The chain carries TRBV20-1 and TRBJ2-3; tentatively, D is TRBD1 or TRBD2 (6 bases each). CDR3 in amino acids: CSARRGGGYTDTQYF. The CDR3 nucleotides are TGCAGTGCTAGACGAGGAGGGGGGTACACAGATACGCAGTATTTT.